This T cell receptor beta chain derives from a study of T cells in Graves' hyperthyroidism and ophthalmopathy. The CDR3 runs to 17 residues. The V and J ends lost 2 bases and 6 bases, in that order; junction bases with no gene match: 9. CDR1 KGHSH and CDR2 LQKENI come from the germline V gene. This clonotype was counted only a few times. Its target is unknown. Study results and caveats: Median prediction lead before ophthalmopathy onset was around 7 months with the model. A model of 13 V-J features distinguished ophthalmopathy from stable hyperthyroidism. Most thyroid-expanded clonotypes above 0.001 were also found in blood.

There were TCR beta CDR3 regions amplified from RNA transcripts. First-round RT-PCR targeting the TCR CDR3 was performed with the HTBI primer set. A single record per CDR3 protein comes from TCRdb applying MiXCR to the multiplex PCR reads. Here the sample spans hundreds of thousands of distinct CDR3 sequences, roughly 14% being singletons. This chain uses TRBV18 with TRBJ2-1; 11 nucleotides align to TRBD2. The source is a woman in her twenties or thirties with Graves' hyperthyroidism that later progressed to Graves' ophthalmopathy. Sequencing used blood. In DNA form, the CDR3 reads TGTGCCAGCTCACCAATGGCTAGCGGGAGGAATAGCAATGAGCAGTTCTTC. Translating it yields CASSPMASGRNSNEQFF.